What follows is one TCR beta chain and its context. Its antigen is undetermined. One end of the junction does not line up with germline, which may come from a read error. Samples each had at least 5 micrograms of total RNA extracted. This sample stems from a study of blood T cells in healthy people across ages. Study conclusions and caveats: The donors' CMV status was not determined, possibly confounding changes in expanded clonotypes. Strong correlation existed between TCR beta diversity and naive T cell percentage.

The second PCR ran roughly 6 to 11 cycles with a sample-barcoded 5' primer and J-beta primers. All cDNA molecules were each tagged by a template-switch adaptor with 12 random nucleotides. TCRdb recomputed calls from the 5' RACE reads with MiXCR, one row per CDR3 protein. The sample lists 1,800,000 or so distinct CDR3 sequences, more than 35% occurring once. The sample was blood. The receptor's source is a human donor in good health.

CDR3 DNA sequence: TGTGCCTGCAGTTTGGAGATTGTTAAGACCCAGTACTTC. This translates into CACSLEIVKTQYF. V and J are TRBV12-3 or TRBV12-4 and TRBJ2-5, with unresolved D. This CDR3 has 13 residues.